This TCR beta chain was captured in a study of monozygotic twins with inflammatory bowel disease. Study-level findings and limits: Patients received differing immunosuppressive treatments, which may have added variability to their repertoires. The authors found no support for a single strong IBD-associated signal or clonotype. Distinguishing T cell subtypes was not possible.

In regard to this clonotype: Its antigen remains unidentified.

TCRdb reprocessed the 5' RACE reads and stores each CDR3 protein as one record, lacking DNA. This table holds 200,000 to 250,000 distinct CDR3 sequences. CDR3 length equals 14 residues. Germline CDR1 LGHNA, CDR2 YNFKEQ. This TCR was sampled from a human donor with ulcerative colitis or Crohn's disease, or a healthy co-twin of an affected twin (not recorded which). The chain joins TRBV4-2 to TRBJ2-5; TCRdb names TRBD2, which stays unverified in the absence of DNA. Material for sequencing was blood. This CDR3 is CASSQDPGRETQYF.